The sequence of this TCR beta chain was determined in a study of early T cells in non-severe SARS-CoV-2 infection. TCRdb processed the 5' RACE reads anew with MiXCR; each CDR3 protein has one entry. The table records roughly 26,000 distinct CDR3 sequences, more than 3.5% of them present only once. This clonotype has only a few counts. V dropped 4 bases and J dropped 7 bases, with 14 bases sitting between them. Germline values: CDR1 SNHLY, CDR2 FYNNEI. The CDR3 is 14 amino acids. This chain joins TRBV2 and TRBJ2-1, with D unresolved. Sequenced material: whole blood. The origin of this receptor is an adult who was a healthcare worker with PCR-confirmed SARS-CoV-2 infection or an uninfected control (not recorded which). CDR3 residues: CASSGVIYQNEQFF. The DNA for the CDR3 is TGTGCCAGCAGTGGTGTGATATATCAAAATGAGCAGTTCTTC.